The clone carrying this TCR beta chain has a single count. Its antigen remains unknown. This sample was taken from a study of vaccination and CD4 T cells after COVID-19. Across the whole study: The convalescents included six males and four females, and among them two were Hispanic while seven were Caucasian. Overlapping spike peptides served as the stimulus for the cells. These peptides came from SARS-CoV-2 and from the common cold coronaviruses HCoV-NL63, HCoV-OC43 and HCoV-229E. Findings of the study overall: Convalescent patients showed a median around 90% of reactive clones that were seen only post-vaccination. Convalescent participants were relatively few, and none had early post-infection timepoints studied.

Cultured CD4+ T cell DNA underwent sequencing with the Oncomine TCR Beta short-read assay. TCRdb reanalysed the PCR reads using MiXCR and keeps one entry per CDR3 protein. There are approximately 15,000 distinct CDR3 sequences in the sample; under 60% occur only once, and approximately 13% lies in the top ten. Treatment in this sample: approximately 10-day PBMC culture with coronavirus spike peptide pools or control peptides (ViraFEST assay). The length of the CDR3 is 13 residues. V lost 3 bases and J 0 bases, leaving 5 bases between the germline ends. Germline V gene lookup returns CDR1 KGHSH and CDR2 LQKENI.

This chain links TRBV18 with TRBJ1-1; D remains unclear. The receptor was derived from a human donor who had recovered from COVID-19. The sequenced sample was CD4+ T cells from blood, cultured in vitro. The CDR3 region is CASSPGMNTEAFF. CDR3 in DNA: TGTGCCAGCTCACCCGGAATGAACACTGAAGCTTTCTTT. Looking up the rest from reference TRBV18 and TRBJ1-1 gives the full variable domain: NAGVMQNPRHLVRRRGQEARLRCSPMKGHSHVYWYRQLPEEGLKFMVYLQKENIIDESGMPKERFSAEFPKEGPSILRIQQVVRGDSAAYFCASSPGMNTEAFFGQGTRLTVV.